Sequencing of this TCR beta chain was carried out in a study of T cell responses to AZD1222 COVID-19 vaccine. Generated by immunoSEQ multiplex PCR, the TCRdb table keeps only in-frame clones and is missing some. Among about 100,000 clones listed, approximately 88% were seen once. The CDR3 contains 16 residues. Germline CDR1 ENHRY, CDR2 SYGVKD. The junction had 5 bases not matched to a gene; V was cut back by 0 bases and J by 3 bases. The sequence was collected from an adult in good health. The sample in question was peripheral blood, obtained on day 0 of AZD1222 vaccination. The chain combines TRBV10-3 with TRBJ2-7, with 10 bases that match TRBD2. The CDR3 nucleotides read TGTGCCATCAGTGAGTCCTTCCGACTAGCGGGCTACGAGCAGTACTTC. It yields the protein CAISESFRLAGYEQYF.